A selection of T cell receptor beta chains follows, all from one sample in a study of cytomegalovirus exposure and HLA in healthy donors. Method: immunoSEQ multiplex PCR; TCRdb's copy keeps in-frame clones and lacks some. The sample is made up of fewer than 100,000 clones, and the top ten hold more than 0.45% of it. Specimen: PBMCs. The receptors originated from a man in his fifties in good health and CMV-seronegative. The CDR3 runs from the conserved cysteine through the conserved F or W. A D gene is named only where the DNA matches it firmly.

>TRBV19|TRBD1|TRBJ1-5
CASRGQDSNQPQHF
TGTGCCAGTAGGGGACAGGATAGCAATCAGCCCCAGCATTTT
>TRBV4-2|-|TRBJ2-5
CASSQASRQETQYF
TGTGCCAGCAGCCAAGCGTCTCGGCAAGAGACCCAGTACTTC
>TRBV30|TRBD1|TRBJ1-2
CAWSPISGQGARYGYTF
TGTGCCTGGAGTCCTATTTCGGGACAGGGGGCGAGATATGGCTACACCTTC
>TRBV18|-|TRBJ2-7
CASSPAGVYEQYF
TGTGCCAGCTCACCGGCAGGGGTTTACGAGCAGTACTTC
>TRBV18|TRBD1|TRBJ2-7
CASSADRAYEQYF
TGTGCCAGCTCAGCCGACAGGGCCTACGAGCAGTACTTC
>TRBV18|-|TRBJ1-1
CASSPPAELTEAFF
TGTGCCAGCTCACCACCGGCGGAGCTCACTGAAGCTTTCTTT
>TRBV6-5|-|TRBJ2-7
CASSPNIGGDEQYF
TGTGCCAGCAGCCCTAACATTGGCGGGGACGAGCAGTACTTC
>TRBV28|TRBD1|TRBJ1-6
CASNEDRDSPLHF
TGTGCCAGCAACGAGGACAGGGATTCACCCCTCCACTTT
>TRBV4-3|TRBD1|TRBJ1-4
CASSQVGTGDEKLFF
TGCGCCAGCAGCCAAGTTGGGACAGGGGATGAAAAACTGTTTTTT
>TRBV4-3|-|TRBJ1-4
CASSAQRVATNEKLFF
TGCGCCAGCAGCGCCCAGCGAGTTGCAACTAATGAAAAACTGTTTTTT
>TRBV29-1|TRBD1|TRBJ1-6
CSVSAGTGGVGGNSPLHF
TGCAGCGTCTCAGCCGGGACAGGCGGTGTCGGGGGTAATTCACCCCTCCACTTT
>TRBV2|-|TRBJ1-5
CASSGQGIIQPQHF
TGTGCCAGCAGTGGGCAGGGGATTATTCAGCCCCAGCATTTT
>TRBV12-5|TRBD1|TRBJ1-2
CASGLVRSFGQEFYGYTF
TGTGCTAGTGGTTTGGTACGGTCATTCGGACAGGAATTCTATGGCTACACCTTC
>TRBV19|TRBD1|TRBJ1-1
CASSKRGQAQGATDEAFF
TGTGCCAGTAGTAAGAGGGGACAAGCACAGGGGGCGACGGATGAAGCTTTCTTT
>TRBV27|-|TRBJ1-5
CASSLRGSVNQPQHF
TGTGCCAGCAGTTTACGGGGAAGTGTTAATCAGCCCCAGCATTTT
>TRBV18|-|TRBJ1-5
CASSLAGHNNQPQHF
TGTGCCAGCTCACTGGCGGGGCACAACAATCAGCCCCAGCATTTT
>TRBV30|-|TRBJ1-5
CAWSVSLEQGKGGQHF
TGTGCCTGGAGTGTAAGCCTAGAACAGGGTAAGGGCGGCCAGCATTTT
>TRBV7-3|-|TRBJ2-2
CASSLTGTSVAGELFF
TGTGCCAGCAGCTTAACGGGGACTTCCGTTGCCGGGGAGCTGTTTTTT
>TRBV5-4|TRBD1|TRBJ2-5
CASSLTGVETQYF
TGTGCCAGCAGTTTAACAGGGGTCGAGACCCAGTACTTC
>TRBV5-1|TRBD2|TRBJ2-7
CASSLVAGAYEQYF
TGCGCCAGCAGCTTGGTAGCGGGGGCCTACGAGCAGTACTTC
>TRBV7-2|TRBD2|TRBJ2-7
CASSWAGGGNEQYF
TGTGCCAGCAGCTGGGCGGGAGGGGGCAACGAGCAGTACTTC
>TRBV13|-|TRBJ2-6
CASSFSAGANVLTF
TGTGCCAGCAGCTTCAGTGCTGGGGCCAACGTCCTGACTTTC
>TRBV5-1|-|TRBJ2-6
CASSLAGRGTGANVLTF
TGCGCCAGCAGCTTGGCCGGGCGGGGAACTGGGGCCAACGTCCTGACTTTC
>TRBV5-1|TRBD1|TRBJ2-7
CASSHRTGGSYEQYF
TGCGCCAGCAGCCACCGGACAGGGGGCTCCTACGAGCAGTACTTC
>TRBV6-6|TRBD1|TRBJ1-2
CASSATGTGYGYTF
TGTGCCAGCAGTGCGACCGGGACAGGGTATGGCTACACCTTC
>TRBV9|-|TRBJ1-6
CASSEQGLASPLHF
TGTGCCAGCAGCGAGCAGGGCTTGGCTTCACCCCTCCACTTT
>TRBV10-1|TRBD1|TRBJ2-5
CASSELQGAGETQYF
TGCGCCAGCAGTGAGTTGCAGGGGGCTGGGGAGACCCAGTACTTC
>TRBV19|TRBD1|TRBJ1-1
CASSPGQGWTEAFF
TGTGCCAGTAGTCCGGGACAGGGTTGGACTGAAGCTTTCTTT
>TRBV2|-|TRBJ2-2
CASTGVLHTGELFF
TGTGCCAGCACGGGGGTCCTACACACCGGGGAGCTGTTTTTT
>TRBV5-8|-|TRBJ2-3
CASSFGTSSSRDTQYF
TGTGCCAGCAGCTTTGGGACATCGAGTTCAAGGGATACGCAGTATTTT
>TRBV19|TRBD1|TRBJ1-1
CASILGQAGSTEAFF
TGTGCCAGTATTCTCGGACAGGCTGGTAGCACTGAAGCTTTCTTT
>TRBV28|-|TRBJ2-5
CASSAPWGGGRQETQYF
TGTGCCAGCAGTGCCCCCTGGGGCGGGGGCCGGCAAGAGACCCAGTACTTC